This T cell receptor (beta chain) was documented in a study of regulatory T cells in long-lasting Graves disease. The time point here: newly diagnosed GD, antithyroid drugs for less than 3 months. Making the TCR library involved RNA that had been extracted from PBMCs. With iRepertoire HTBI primers and Arm-PCR of CDR3 regions, TCR beta libraries were built. From the multiplex PCR reads, TCRdb called clonotypes with MiXCR, one entry per CDR3 protein. Of under 300,000 distinct CDR3 sequences in the sample, around 16% were seen once. The receptor was isolated from a female donor with Graves disease. The sequences come from peripheral blood mononuclear cells (PBMCs), collected at new diagnosis, from a patient treated with antithyroid drugs.

The CDR3: CASSQSLSQIKLFF. The CDR3 nucleotides read TGTGCCAGCAGCCAGAGTCTCTCTCAGATAAAACTGTTTTTT. The V call is TRBV3-1, the J call TRBJ1-4; D uncertain. CDR3 length equals 14 residues. V lost 3 bases and J 10 bases, leaving 15 bases between the germline ends. Germline lookup yields CDR1 LGHDT and CDR2 YNNKEL (reference sequence).